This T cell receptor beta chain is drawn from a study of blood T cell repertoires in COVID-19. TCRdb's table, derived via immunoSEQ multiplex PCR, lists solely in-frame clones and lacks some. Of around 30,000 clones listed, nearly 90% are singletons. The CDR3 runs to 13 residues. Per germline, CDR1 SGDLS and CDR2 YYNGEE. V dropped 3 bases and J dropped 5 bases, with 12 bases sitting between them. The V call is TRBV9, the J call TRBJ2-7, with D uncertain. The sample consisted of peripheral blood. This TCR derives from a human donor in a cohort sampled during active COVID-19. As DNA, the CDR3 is TGTGCCAGCAGCGACGAAGAGGTCCACGAGCAGTACTTC. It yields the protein CASSDEEVHEQYF.